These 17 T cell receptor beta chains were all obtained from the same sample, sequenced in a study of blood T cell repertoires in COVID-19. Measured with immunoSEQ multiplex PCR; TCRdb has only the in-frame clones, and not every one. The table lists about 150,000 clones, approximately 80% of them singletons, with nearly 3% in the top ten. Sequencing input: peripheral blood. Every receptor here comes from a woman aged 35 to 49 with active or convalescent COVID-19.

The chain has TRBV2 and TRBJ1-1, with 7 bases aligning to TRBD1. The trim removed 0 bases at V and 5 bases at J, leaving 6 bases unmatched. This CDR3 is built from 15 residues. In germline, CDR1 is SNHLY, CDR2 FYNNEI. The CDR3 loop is CASSEARAGGTEAFF. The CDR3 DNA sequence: TGTGCCAGCAGTGAAGCGCGGGCAGGGGGTACTGAAGCTTTCTTT.

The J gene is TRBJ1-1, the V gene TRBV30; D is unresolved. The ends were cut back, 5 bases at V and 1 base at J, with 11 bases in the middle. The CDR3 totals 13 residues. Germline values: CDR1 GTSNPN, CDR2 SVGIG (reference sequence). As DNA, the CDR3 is TGTGCCTGGGCCTCAGATCCGAACACTGAAGCTTTCTTT. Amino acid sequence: CAWASDPNTEAFF.

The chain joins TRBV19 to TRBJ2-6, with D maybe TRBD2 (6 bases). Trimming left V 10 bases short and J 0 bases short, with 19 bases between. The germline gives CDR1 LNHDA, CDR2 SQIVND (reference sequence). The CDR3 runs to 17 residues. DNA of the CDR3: TGTGCCACTAGACCGGGACTTCGATTCTCTGGGGCCAACGTCCTGACTTTC. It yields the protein CATRPGLRFSGANVLTF.

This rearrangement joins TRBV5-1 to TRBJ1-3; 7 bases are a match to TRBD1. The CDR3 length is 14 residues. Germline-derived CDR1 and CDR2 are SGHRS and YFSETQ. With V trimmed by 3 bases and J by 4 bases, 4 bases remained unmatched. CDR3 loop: CASSSGTDGNTIYF. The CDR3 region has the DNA TGCGCCAGCAGCTCCGGGACAGACGGAAACACCATATATTTT.

CDR3 nucleotides: TGTGCCAGCAGCTTTACCGACGGGGTTGAAAAACTGTTTTTT. It encodes CASSFTDGVEKLFF. This chain connects TRBV5-6 to TRBJ1-4, with D unresolved. Trimming took off 2 bases at V and 7 bases at J, with 12 bases between the two ends. The CDR3 has 14 amino acids. CDR1 and CDR2 (germline): SGHDT, YYEEEE.

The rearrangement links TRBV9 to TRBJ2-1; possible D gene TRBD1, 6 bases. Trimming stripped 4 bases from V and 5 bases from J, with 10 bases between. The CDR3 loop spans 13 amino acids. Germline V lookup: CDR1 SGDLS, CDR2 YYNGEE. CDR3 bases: TGTGCCAGCAGCTTGACAGGAGACAATGAGCAGTTCTTC. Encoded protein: CASSLTGDNEQFF.

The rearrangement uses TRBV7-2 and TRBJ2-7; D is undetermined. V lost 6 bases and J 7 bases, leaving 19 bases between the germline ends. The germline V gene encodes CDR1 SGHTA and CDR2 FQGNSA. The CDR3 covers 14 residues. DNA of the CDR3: TGTGCCAGCAGGTTTTCCTATGGGCCGTGGGAGCAGTACTTC. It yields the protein CASRFSYGPWEQYF.

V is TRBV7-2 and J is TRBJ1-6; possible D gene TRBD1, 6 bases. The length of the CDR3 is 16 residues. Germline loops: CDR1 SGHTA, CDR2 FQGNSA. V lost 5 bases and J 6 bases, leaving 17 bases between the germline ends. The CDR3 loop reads CASSLNAGQPNSPLHF. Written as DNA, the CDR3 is TGTGCCAGCAGCCTAAATGCCGGACAGCCTAATTCACCCCTCCACTTT.

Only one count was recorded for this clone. The CDR3 loop is CASTPAGATSAGYTF. The CDR3 DNA reads TGTGCCAGCACCCCTGCAGGGGCCACCTCTGCGGGCTACACCTTC. This chain links TRBV28 with TRBJ1-2, with a weak D call TRBD1 (6 bases). V was shortened by 7 bases and J by 8 bases, with 23 bases between the two germline ends. Per germline, CDR1 MDHEN and CDR2 SYDVKM. The CDR3 totals 15 residues.

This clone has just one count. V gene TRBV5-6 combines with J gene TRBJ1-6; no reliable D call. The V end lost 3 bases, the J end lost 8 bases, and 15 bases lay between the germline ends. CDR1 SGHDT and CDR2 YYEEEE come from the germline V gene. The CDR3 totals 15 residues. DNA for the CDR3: TGTGCCAGCAGCTGGAGGCCTCGCCCGGATTCACCCCTCCACTTT. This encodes CASSWRPRPDSPLHF.

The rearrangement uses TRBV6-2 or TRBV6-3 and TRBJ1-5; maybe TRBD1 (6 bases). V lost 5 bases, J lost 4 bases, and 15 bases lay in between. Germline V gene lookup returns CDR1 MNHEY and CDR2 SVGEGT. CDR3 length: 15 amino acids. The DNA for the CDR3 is TGTGCCAGCAGTCTAATGACAGGATTTAATCAGCCCCAGCATTTT. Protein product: CASSLMTGFNQPQHF.

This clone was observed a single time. CDR3 sequence: CASRRDSFFSGANVLTF. The CDR3 nucleotides read TGCGCCAGCCGCCGGGACAGCTTCTTCTCTGGGGCCAACGTCCTGACTTTC. The chain uses TRBV5-1 and TRBJ2-6; TRBD1 matches at 7 bases. The CDR3 is 17 amino acids. V dropped 7 bases and J dropped 0; count of bases not matched to a gene: 10. Germline loops: CDR1 SGHRS, CDR2 YFSETQ.

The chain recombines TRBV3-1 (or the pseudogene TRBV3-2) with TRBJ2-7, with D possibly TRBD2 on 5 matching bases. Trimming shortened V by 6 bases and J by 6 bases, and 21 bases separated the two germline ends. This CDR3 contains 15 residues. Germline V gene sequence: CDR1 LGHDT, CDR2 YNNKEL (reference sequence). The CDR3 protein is CASRPTTAEVGEQYF. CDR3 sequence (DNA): TGTGCCAGCAGACCAACTACGGCGGAGGTCGGCGAGCAGTACTTC.

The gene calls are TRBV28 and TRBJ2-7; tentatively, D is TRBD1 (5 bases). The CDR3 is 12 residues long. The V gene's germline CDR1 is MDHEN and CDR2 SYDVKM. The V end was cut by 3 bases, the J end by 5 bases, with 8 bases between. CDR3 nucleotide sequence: TGTGCCAGCAGTTTCAGGGTCAACGAGCAGTACTTC. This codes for CASSFRVNEQYF.

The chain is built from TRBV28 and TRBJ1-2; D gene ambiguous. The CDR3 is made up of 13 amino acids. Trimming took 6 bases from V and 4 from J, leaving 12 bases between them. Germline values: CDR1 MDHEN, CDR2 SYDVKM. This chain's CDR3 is CASRGLLGYGYTF. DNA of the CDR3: TGTGCCAGCAGGGGTCTTCTAGGCTATGGCTACACCTTC.

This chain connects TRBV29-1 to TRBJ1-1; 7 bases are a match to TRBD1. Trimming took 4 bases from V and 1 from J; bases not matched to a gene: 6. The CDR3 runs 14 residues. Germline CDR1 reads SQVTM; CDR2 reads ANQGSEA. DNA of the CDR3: TGCAGCGTTGGGGCCAGGGGGACGAACACTGAAGCTTTCTTT. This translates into CSVGARGTNTEAFF.

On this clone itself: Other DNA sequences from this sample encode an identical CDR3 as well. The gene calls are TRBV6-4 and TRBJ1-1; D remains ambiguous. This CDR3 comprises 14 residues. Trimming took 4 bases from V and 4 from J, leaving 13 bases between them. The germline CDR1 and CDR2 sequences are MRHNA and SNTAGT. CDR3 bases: TGTGCCAGCAGTGTACAAGGAGGAGGCACTGAAGCTTTCTTT. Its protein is CASSVQGGGTEAFF.